Below, 32 T cell receptor beta chains from the same sample are listed, as sequenced in a study of identical twins (dated by TCRdb to 2016 to 2017). The library was built by means of 5' RACE. The run used an Illumina HiSeq 2000. The public reads were run again by TCRdb, first through fastp at Q25 and then through MiXCR, and only productive beta chains were kept. Identical CDR3 proteins give one entry, which carries the most common genes and DNA. The sample table records 500,000 to 650,000 distinct CDR3 sequences; 20% to 25% of these occur just once. The ten largest clones represent around 0.47% of the sample. Separately, the same data were catalogued under a study of yellow fever vaccine responses in identical twins.

Sequencing was done on a sample of CD4+ T cells sorted from blood. All receptors derive from a woman aged 18-29 years in good health.

This rearrangement joins TRBV24-1 to TRBJ2-1, with D possibly being TRBD1 (5 bases). Between the trimmed V and J ends, which lost 0 bases and 7 bases, there was a span of 21 bases. This CDR3 contains 18 residues. The germline V gene encodes CDR1 KGHDR and CDR2 SFDVKD. CDR3 in DNA: TGTGCCACCAGTGATTTGGCCGCTGGGGCGGCTGCGAAAAATGAGCAGTTCTTC. Amino acids: CATSDLAAGAAAKNEQFF.

This clonotype was counted only a few times. The chain has TRBV29-1 and TRBJ2-2; D possibly matches TRBD1 or TRBD2 (6 bases each). Trimming left V 3 bases short and J 7 bases short, with 15 bases between. CDR3 size: 14 residues. From germline, CDR1 is SQVTM and CDR2 ANQGSEA. The CDR3 nucleotides read TGCAGCGTTGAGCCTTGGGGGGCGCGCGGGGAGCTGTTTTTT. Translation: CSVEPWGARGELFF.

J is TRBJ2-1 and V is TRBV10-1; 7 bases are shared with TRBD2. Germline-derived CDR1 and CDR2 are WNHNN and SYGVQD (reference sequence). V was clipped by 10 bases and J by 0 bases; unmatched bases: 9. CDR3 length equals 15 residues. The CDR3: CATQRSGDSYNEQFF. The CDR3 nucleotides read TGCGCCACCCAAAGGAGCGGGGACTCCTACAATGAGCAGTTCTTC.

The rearrangement links TRBV5-1 to TRBJ2-5, with 10 bases aligning to TRBD2. CDR1 is SGHRS and CDR2 is YFSETQ in the germline V gene. J was trimmed by 1 base and V by 4 bases; bases with no gene match: 7. CDR3 length: 16 residues. CDR3: CASSRGTSVIQETQYF. CDR3 bases: TGCGCCAGCAGCCGTGGGACTAGCGTAATCCAAGAGACCCAGTACTTC.

This clonotype was observed a handful of times. V is TRBV3-1 and J is TRBJ2-1; 7 positions match TRBD2. V shed 1 base, J shed 1 base, and the junction held 4 bases outside the gene matches. Germline V gives CDR1 LGHDT, CDR2 YNNKEL (reference sequence). CDR3 length: 16 residues. CDR3 protein: CASSQVPSGSYNEQFF. The CDR3 nucleotides are TGTGCCAGCAGCCAAGTTCCTAGCGGATCCTACAATGAGCAGTTCTTC.

This clonotype was counted a few times. V and J are TRBV12-3 or TRBV12-4 and TRBJ2-1, with 7 bases identical to TRBD1. The CDR3 loop spans 15 amino acids. V dropped 6 bases and J dropped 6; count of bases not matched to a gene: 11. The CDR3 spells CASSRGQERFNEQFF. CDR3 DNA: TGTGCCAGCAGCCGAGGACAGGAGAGGTTCAATGAGCAGTTCTTC.

This clonotype has only a few counts. J is TRBJ2-7 and V is TRBV10-3; TRBD1 matches 8 bases. The V gene end was trimmed by 5 bases and the J gene end by 7 bases; junction bases not matched to a gene: 1. Per the germline V gene, CDR1 is ENHRY and CDR2 is SYGVKD. The CDR3 is 11 amino acids. The CDR3 region has the DNA TGTGCCATCAGTACAGGGGGAGAGCAGTACGTC. This sequence encodes CAISTGGEQYV.

This clonotype was recorded a few times. The chain uses TRBV15 and TRBJ2-7, with 7 positions matching TRBD1. CDR1 is LNHNV and CDR2 is YYDKDF in the germline V gene (reference sequence). The ends lost 0 bases at V and 0 bases at J; junction bases unmatched: 8. The CDR3 consists of 17 residues. The CDR3 loop reads CATSRDIWGQSSYEQYF. CDR3 nucleotide sequence: TGTGCCACCAGCAGAGATATTTGGGGACAGAGCTCCTACGAGCAGTACTTC.

This chain uses TRBV28 with TRBJ2-4, with D tentatively TRBD2 (5 bases). The CDR3 length is 15 residues. V was cut by 4 bases and J by 1 base, with 11 bases left in between. Germline-derived CDR1 and CDR2 are MDHEN and SYDVKM. Written as DNA, the CDR3 is TGTGCCAGCAGTTCTATCGGGGAGGCCAAAAACATTCAGTACTTC. This codes for CASSSIGEAKNIQYF.

V gene TRBV15 combines with J gene TRBJ1-5; D is unresolved. In germline, CDR1 is LNHNV, CDR2 YYDKDF (reference sequence). This CDR3 has 14 residues. V was shortened by 4 bases and J by 5 bases, with 12 bases between the two germline ends. The CDR3 spells CATSIRRGDQPQHF. The CDR3 DNA reads TGTGCCACCAGCATCCGACGGGGTGATCAGCCCCAGCATTTT.

This clonotype has just a few counts. The chain couples TRBV20-1 to TRBJ2-7; weak D call: TRBD2 (6 bases). Germline-derived CDR1 and CDR2 are DFQATT and SNEGSKA (reference sequence). The CDR3 consists of 14 residues. Between the trimmed V and J ends, which lost 6 bases and 1 base, there was a span of 16 bases. Written as DNA, the CDR3 is TGCAGTGCCGGACGGGATGGGGGGTCCTACGAGCAGTACGTC. The encoded protein is CSAGRDGGSYEQYV.

This clonotype was counted between two and nine times. The CDR3 coding sequence is TGTGCCAGCAGCCTCTGGACCCAGAGAGCTAACTATGGCTACACCTTC. This sequence encodes CASSLWTQRANYGYTF. V usage is TRBV7-2 and J usage is TRBJ1-2; D gene uncertain. Trimming took 5 bases from V and 0 from J, leaving 16 bases between them. CDR3 length: 16 residues. CDR1 SGHTA and CDR2 FQGNSA come from the germline V gene.

This clonotype has a handful of counts. The chain combines TRBV7-3 with TRBJ2-2; 10 bases align to TRBD2. The CDR3 length is 16 residues. Germline assignment: CDR1 SGHTA and CDR2 FQGTGA. The J segment lost 2 bases and the V segment lost 5 bases, leaving 5 bases of the junction unmatched. The CDR3 region is CASSPRTSGNTGELFF. The CDR3 nucleotides read TGTGCCAGCAGCCCTCGGACTAGCGGAAACACCGGGGAGCTGTTTTTT.

The V and J genes are TRBV15 and TRBJ2-3, with no clear D. This CDR3 has 17 residues. Germline V gene lookup returns CDR1 LNHNV and CDR2 YYDKDF (reference sequence). V was cut by 0 bases and J by 5 bases, with 18 bases left in between. This CDR3 reads CATSRDWSLLPGDTQYF. The DNA for the CDR3 is TGTGCCACCAGCAGAGATTGGAGCTTACTCCCGGGAGATACGCAGTATTTT.

The chain uses TRBV4-1 and TRBJ2-1; 11 nucleotides agree with TRBD2. The CDR3 has 20 amino acids. J was trimmed by 5 bases and V by 4 bases; bases with no gene match: 19. In germline, CDR1 is MGHRA, CDR2 YSYEKL. CDR3 DNA sequence: TGCGCCAGCAGCCCGTGGGGCCGGGGCGCCGGGACTAGCGGCCACAATGAGCAGTTCTTC. As protein: CASSPWGRGAGTSGHNEQFF.

This clonotype was seen at least ten times. The V gene is TRBV12-3 or TRBV12-4, the J gene TRBJ2-7; D is unclear. V lost 1 base, J lost 1 base, and 11 bases lay in between. CDR3 length equals 15 residues. CDR3: CASSLGGPGSYEQYF. CDR3 DNA: TGTGCCAGCAGTTTAGGGGGTCCAGGATCCTACGAGCAGTACTTC.

The V gene is TRBV12-3 or TRBV12-4, the J gene TRBJ2-1; D gene unclear. The CDR3 spans 14 residues. With 2 bases removed from V and 2 bases from J, the gap between germline ends came to 7 bases. The CDR3 coding sequence is TGTGCCAGCAGTTTATCGGCCCCCTACAATGAGCAGTTCTTC. Translating it yields CASSLSAPYNEQFF.

The gene calls are TRBV24-1 and TRBJ2-1, with 9 bases matching TRBD2. V shed 5 bases, J shed 10 bases, and the junction held 8 bases outside the gene matches. The CDR3 is 14 amino acids. Per the germline V gene, CDR1 is KGHDR and CDR2 is SFDVKD. CDR3 residues: CATSGQRGAGEQFF. In nucleotides, the CDR3 is TGTGCCACCAGTGGTCAGCGGGGGGCGGGGGAGCAGTTCTTC.

This chain joins TRBV3-1 and TRBJ1-1, with D uncertain. CDR1 is LGHDT and CDR2 is YNNKEL in the germline V gene (reference sequence). The CDR3 consists of 13 residues. The ends were cut back, 6 bases at V and 3 bases at J, with 11 bases in the middle. The CDR3 bases are TGTGCCAGCAGGTCGTTTGGGGACACTGAAGCTTTCTTT. It encodes CASRSFGDTEAFF. Full variable domain (outside the CDR3, taken from reference TRBV3-1 and TRBJ1-1): DTAVSQTPKYLVTQMGNDKSIKCEQNLGHDTMYWYKQDSKKFLKIMFSYNNKELIINETVPNRFSPKSPDKAHLNLHINSLELGDSAVYFCASRSFGDTEAFFGQGTRLTVV.

This clonotype came up a few times. The J gene is TRBJ2-3, the V gene TRBV5-5, with D possibly being TRBD2 (6 bases). This CDR3 comprises 18 residues. CDR1 SGHKS and CDR2 YYEKEE come from the germline V gene (reference sequence). The V gene lost 3 bases and the J gene lost 0 bases, with 20 bases spanning the gap. For the CDR3, the DNA is TGTGCCAGCAGCTCCTCTCCTATAGTGGGGACTAGCACAGATACGCAGTATTTT. Its protein product is CASSSSPIVGTSTDTQYF.

This clonotype occurred a few times. The V gene is TRBV7-8, the J gene TRBJ2-7, with D possibly being TRBD1 or TRBD2 (7 bases each). V dropped 5 bases and J dropped 3 bases, with 17 bases sitting between them. There are 15 residues in the CDR3. CDR1 is SGHVS and CDR2 is FQNEAQ in the germline V gene. DNA of the CDR3: TGTGCCAGCAGCGCCGCTCAGGGGGGGTTCTACGAGCAGTACTTC. It specifies CASSAAQGGFYEQYF.

This clonotype was counted many times. The genes are TRBV24-1 and TRBJ2-1; TRBD2 might be the D (5 bases). The V and J ends lost 4 bases and 5 bases respectively, with 20 bases between them. In germline, CDR1 is KGHDR, CDR2 SFDVKD. The CDR3 has 17 amino acids. CDR3: CATSDTGLRGRNNEQFF. CDR3 bases: TGTGCCACCAGTGACACGGGCCTCCGGGGTAGGAACAATGAGCAGTTCTTC.

The chain combines TRBV10-3 with TRBJ2-1, with TRBD2 matching 10 bases. The J segment lost 0 bases and the V segment lost 2 bases, leaving 4 bases of the junction unmatched. Germline V gives CDR1 ENHRY, CDR2 SYGVKD. The CDR3 length is 17 residues. The CDR3 bases are TGTGCCATCAGTGAGGCGATAGCGGGGGGCTCCTACAATGAGCAGTTCTTC. Translating gives CAISEAIAGGSYNEQFF.

V is TRBV6-5 and J is TRBJ2-3, with 9 bases matching TRBD1. J was trimmed by 5 bases and V by 0 bases; bases with no gene match: 12. The V gene's germline CDR1 is MNHEY and CDR2 SVGAGI. The CDR3 covers 18 residues. CDR3 protein: CASSYSYRGTGRIDTQYF. CDR3 sequence (DNA): TGTGCCAGCAGTTACTCGTATCGAGGGACAGGGCGGATAGATACGCAGTATTTT.

The V gene is TRBV6-1, the J gene TRBJ2-2; 11 nucleotides agree with TRBD2. In germline, CDR1 is MNHNS, CDR2 SASEGT. The CDR3 is 16 residues long. The trim removed 7 bases at V and 1 base at J, leaving 5 bases unmatched. CDR3 region: CASTLAGGQNTGELFF. The CDR3, as DNA: TGTGCCAGCACCTTAGCGGGGGGGCAGAACACCGGGGAGCTGTTTTTT.

Only a few counts were recorded for this clonotype. The gene calls are TRBV5-1 and TRBJ1-4, with D possibly matching TRBD1 (5 bases). Germline V lookup: CDR1 SGHRS, CDR2 YFSETQ. CDR3 length: 17 residues. V was clipped by 4 bases and J by 0 bases, with 16 bases between them. Here the CDR3 reads CASSRGVLSATNEKLFF. The CDR3 DNA follows: TGCGCCAGCAGCAGAGGGGTCCTTAGTGCAACTAATGAAAAACTGTTTTTT.

This clonotype was seen many times. The rearrangement joins TRBV12-3 or TRBV12-4 to TRBJ1-2; 8 nucleotides align to TRBD1. The CDR3 covers 14 residues. J gave up 13 bases and V 2 bases, and 12 bases lay outside the gene matches. The CDR3: CASSLFKDRVFSTF. In DNA, the CDR3 is TGTGCCAGCAGTTTATTCAAGGACAGGGTATTCTCCACCTTC.

The chain recombines TRBV5-6 with TRBJ2-3, with 13 nucleotides matching TRBD2. V lost 5 bases, J lost 6 bases, and 6 bases stayed unmatched. The CDR3 is made up of 15 amino acids. In germline, CDR1 is SGHDT, CDR2 YYEEEE. CDR3: CASSGTSGILDTQYF. In nucleotides, the CDR3 is TGTGCCAGCAGTGGGACTAGCGGGATTCTCGATACGCAGTATTTT.

This clonotype was seen ten or more times. DNA of the CDR3: TGCGCCAGCAGCTCTGGACAGTACAATGAGCAGTTCTTC. Protein sequence: CASSSGQYNEQFF. The rearrangement uses TRBV5-1 and TRBJ2-1; D possibly corresponds to TRBD1 (6 bases). The CDR3 extends over 13 amino acids. The ends were cut back, 3 bases at V and 4 bases at J, with 8 bases in the middle. Looked up from germline, CDR1 is SGHRS and CDR2 is YFSETQ.

This sequence joins TRBV12-3 or TRBV12-4 and TRBJ2-3, with D unresolved. This CDR3 comprises 13 residues. Trimming stripped 4 bases from V and 5 bases from J, with 10 bases between. The CDR3 nucleotides read TGTGCCAGCAGTTCCCGGGCCGAAGATACGCAGTATTTT. This sequence encodes CASSSRAEDTQYF.

This clonotype was seen more than once but under ten times. V usage is TRBV12-3 or TRBV12-4 and J usage is TRBJ1-5, with no clear D. Trimming removed 7 bases at V and 0 bases at J, with 28 bases between. The CDR3 sequence is 20 residues long. CDR3 sequence (DNA): TGTGCCAGCACCCTAGGGTCCCCTACTGGAAGGGTCTATAGCAATCAGCCCCAGCATTTT. This sequence encodes CASTLGSPTGRVYSNQPQHF.

This clonotype has just a few counts. V gene TRBV5-1 combines with J gene TRBJ2-5; weak D call: TRBD1 (7 bases). V was pared by 7 bases and J by 5 bases, with 21 bases between. The length of the CDR3 is 15 residues. Germline CDR1 is SGHRS and CDR2 is YFSETQ. CDR3 DNA sequence: TGCGCCAGCGGCCTCTCAGGGGGGCTACGGGAGACCCAGTACTTC. Translated: CASGLSGGLRETQYF. Full variable domain (outside the CDR3, taken from reference TRBV5-1 and TRBJ2-5): KAGVTQTPRYLIKTRGQQVTLSCSPISGHRSVSWYQQTPGQGLQFLFEYFSETQRNKGNFPGRFSGRQFSNSRSEMNVSTLELGDSALYLCASGLSGGLRETQYFGPGTRLLVL.